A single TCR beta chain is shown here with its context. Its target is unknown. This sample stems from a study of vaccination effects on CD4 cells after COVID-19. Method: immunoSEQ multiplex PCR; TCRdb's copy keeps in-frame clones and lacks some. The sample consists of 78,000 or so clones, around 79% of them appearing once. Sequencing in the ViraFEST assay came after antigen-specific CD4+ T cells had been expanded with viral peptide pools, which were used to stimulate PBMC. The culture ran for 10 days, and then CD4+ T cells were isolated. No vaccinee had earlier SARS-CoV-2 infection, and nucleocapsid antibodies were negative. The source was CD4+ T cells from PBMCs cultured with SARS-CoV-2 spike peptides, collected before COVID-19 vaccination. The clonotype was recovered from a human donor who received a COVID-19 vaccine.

The CDR3 bases are TGTGCCTGGAGTTTAACAGGGGGCTATGGCTACACCTTC. It encodes CAWSLTGGYGYTF. The rearrangement uses TRBV30 and TRBJ1-2, with TRBD1 identical over 8 bases. Looked up from germline, CDR1 is GTSNPN and CDR2 is SVGIG (reference sequence). Losses at the gene ends were 2 bases for V and 4 bases for J; bases not matched to a gene: 3. This CDR3 region has 13 residues.